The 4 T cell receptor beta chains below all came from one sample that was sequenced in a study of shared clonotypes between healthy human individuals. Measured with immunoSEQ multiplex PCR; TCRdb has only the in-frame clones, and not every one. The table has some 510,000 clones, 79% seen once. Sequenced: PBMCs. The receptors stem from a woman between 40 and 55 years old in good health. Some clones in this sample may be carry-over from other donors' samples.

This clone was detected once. The CDR3 loop is CASSVLAGGLYEQYF. As DNA, the CDR3 is TGTGCCAGCAGTGTGTTAGCGGGAGGGCTATACGAGCAGTACTTC. The rearrangement links TRBV6-4 to TRBJ2-7; TRBD2 matches at 11 bases. Trimming removed 4 bases from V and 4 bases from J; junction bases left unmatched: 6. Germline V gene data show CDR1 as MRHNA and CDR2 as SNTAGT. The CDR3 covers 15 residues.

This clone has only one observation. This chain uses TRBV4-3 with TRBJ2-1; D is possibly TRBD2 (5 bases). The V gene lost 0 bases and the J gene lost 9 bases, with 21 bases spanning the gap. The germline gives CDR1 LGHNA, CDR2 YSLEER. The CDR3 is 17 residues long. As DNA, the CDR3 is TGCGCCAGCAGCCAAGATTCCGACAATCGCGGTGGAGGTGAGCAGTTCTTC. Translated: CASSQDSDNRGGGEQFF.

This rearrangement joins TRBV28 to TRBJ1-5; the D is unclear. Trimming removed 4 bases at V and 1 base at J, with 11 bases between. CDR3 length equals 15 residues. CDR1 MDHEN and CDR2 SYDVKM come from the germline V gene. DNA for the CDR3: TGTGCCAGCAGTTCCCTGGACGGGAGCAATCAGCCCCAGCATTTT. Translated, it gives CASSSLDGSNQPQHF. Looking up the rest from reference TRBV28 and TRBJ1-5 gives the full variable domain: DVKVTQSSRYLVKRTGEKVFLECVQDMDHENMFWYRQDPGLGLRLIYFSYDVKMKEKGDIPEGYSVSREKKERFSLILESASTNQTSMYLCASSSLDGSNQPQHFGDGTRLSIL.

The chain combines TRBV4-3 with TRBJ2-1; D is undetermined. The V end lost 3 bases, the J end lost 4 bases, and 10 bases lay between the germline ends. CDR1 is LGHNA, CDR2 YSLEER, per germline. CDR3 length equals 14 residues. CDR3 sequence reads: CASSHQRAYNEQFF. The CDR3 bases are TGCGCCAGCAGCCACCAAAGGGCATACAATGAGCAGTTCTTC.